A single sample gave rise to the 2 T cell receptor beta chains below, sequenced in a study of blood T cell repertoires in COVID-19. Assay used: immunoSEQ multiplex PCR; TCRdb lists only in-frame clones, some missing. The table shows fewer than 200,000 clones, with about 86% occurring only once. The sample comprised PBMCs or T cells enriched from blood (not recorded which). These receptors were collected from a woman in her forties or fifties in a cohort exposed to, infected with or recovered from COVID-19 (not recorded which).

This clone occurred once. V is TRBV5-1 and J is TRBJ1-3, with no clear D. This CDR3 has 15 amino acids. The germline gives CDR1 SGHRS, CDR2 YFSETQ. V lost 3 bases to trimming and J lost 8 bases, with 18 bases between them. The CDR3 DNA reads as TGCGCCAGCAGCTCCAGAGCCGGTAGCGGAGACACCATATATTTT. Protein sequence: CASSSRAGSGDTIYF.

V is TRBV5-1 and J is TRBJ2-2, with a weak D call TRBD2 (6 bases). There are 15 residues in the CDR3. Germline loops: CDR1 SGHRS, CDR2 YFSETQ. The germline V and J ends were trimmed by 4 bases and 4 bases, with 14 bases remaining between them. The CDR3 loop is CASSLLGGSTGELFF. The CDR3 DNA sequence: TGCGCCAGCAGCCTGCTCGGGGGATCCACCGGGGAGCTGTTTTTT. The full variable domain, in which reference TRBV5-1 and TRBJ2-2 provide the parts outside the CDR3, is KAGVTQTPRYLIKTRGQQVTLSCSPISGHRSVSWYQQTPGQGLQFLFEYFSETQRNKGNFPGRFSGRQFSNSRSEMNVSTLELGDSALYLCASSLLGGSTGELFFGEGSRLTVL.